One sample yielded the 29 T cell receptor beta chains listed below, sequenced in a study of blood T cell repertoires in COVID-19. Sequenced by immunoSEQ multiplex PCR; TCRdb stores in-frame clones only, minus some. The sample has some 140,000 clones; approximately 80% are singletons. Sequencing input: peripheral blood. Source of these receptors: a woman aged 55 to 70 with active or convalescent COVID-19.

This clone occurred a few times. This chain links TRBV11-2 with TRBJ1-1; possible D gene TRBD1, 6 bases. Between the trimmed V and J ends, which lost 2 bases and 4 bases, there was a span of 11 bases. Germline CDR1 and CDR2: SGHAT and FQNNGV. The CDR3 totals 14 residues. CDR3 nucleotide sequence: TGTGCCAGCAGCTTATGGCAGGGGAGCACTGAAGCTTTCTTT. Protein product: CASSLWQGSTEAFF.

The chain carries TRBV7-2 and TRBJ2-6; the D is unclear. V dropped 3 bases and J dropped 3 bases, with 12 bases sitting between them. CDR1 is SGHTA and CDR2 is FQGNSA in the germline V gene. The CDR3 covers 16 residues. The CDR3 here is CASSLEPRNGANVLTF. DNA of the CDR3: TGTGCCAGCAGCTTGGAGCCGCGCAATGGGGCCAACGTCCTGACTTTC.

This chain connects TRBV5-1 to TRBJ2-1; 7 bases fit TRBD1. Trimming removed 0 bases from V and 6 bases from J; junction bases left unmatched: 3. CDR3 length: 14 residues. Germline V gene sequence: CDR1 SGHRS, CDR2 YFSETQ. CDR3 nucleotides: TGCGCCAGCAGCTTGGAGGGGGCTACCAATGAGCAGTTCTTC. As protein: CASSLEGATNEQFF.

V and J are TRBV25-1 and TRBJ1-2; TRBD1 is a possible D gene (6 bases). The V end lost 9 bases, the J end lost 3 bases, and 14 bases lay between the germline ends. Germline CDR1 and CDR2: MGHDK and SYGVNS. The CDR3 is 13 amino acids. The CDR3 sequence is CARSQGEDYGYTF. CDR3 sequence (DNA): TGTGCCAGATCACAGGGTGAAGACTATGGCTACACCTTC.

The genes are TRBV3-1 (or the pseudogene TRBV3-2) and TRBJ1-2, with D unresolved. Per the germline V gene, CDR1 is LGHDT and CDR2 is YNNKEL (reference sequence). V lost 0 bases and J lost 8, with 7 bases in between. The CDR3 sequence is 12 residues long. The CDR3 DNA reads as TGTGCCAGCAGCCAAGATTTGCGGGGCTACACCTTC. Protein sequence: CASSQDLRGYTF.

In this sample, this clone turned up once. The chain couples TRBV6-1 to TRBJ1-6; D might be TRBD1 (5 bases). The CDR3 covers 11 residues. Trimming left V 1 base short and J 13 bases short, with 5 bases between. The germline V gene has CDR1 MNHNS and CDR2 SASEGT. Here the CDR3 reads CASSEEGPLHF. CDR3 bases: TGTGCCAGCAGTGAAGAGGGGCCCCTCCACTTT.

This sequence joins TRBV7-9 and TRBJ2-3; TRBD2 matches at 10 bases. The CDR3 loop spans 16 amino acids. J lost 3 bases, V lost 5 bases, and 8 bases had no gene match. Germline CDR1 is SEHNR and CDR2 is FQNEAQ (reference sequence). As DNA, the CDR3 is TGTGCCAGCAGCCGAATAGCGGGGGGAAGGACAGATACGCAGTATTTT. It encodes CASSRIAGGRTDTQYF.

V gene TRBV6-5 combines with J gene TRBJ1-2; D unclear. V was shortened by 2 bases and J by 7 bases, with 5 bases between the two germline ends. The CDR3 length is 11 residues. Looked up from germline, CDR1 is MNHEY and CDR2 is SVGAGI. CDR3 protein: CASSYRGGYTF. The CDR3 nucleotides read TGTGCCAGCAGTTACCGGGGTGGCTACACCTTC.

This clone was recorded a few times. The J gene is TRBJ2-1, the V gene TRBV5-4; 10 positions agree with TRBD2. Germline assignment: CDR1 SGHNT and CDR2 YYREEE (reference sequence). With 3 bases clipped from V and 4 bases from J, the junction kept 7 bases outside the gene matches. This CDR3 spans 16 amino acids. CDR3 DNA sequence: TGTGCCAGCAGCTCCCGGACTAGCGGAGAATACAATGAGCAGTTCTTC. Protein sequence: CASSSRTSGEYNEQFF.

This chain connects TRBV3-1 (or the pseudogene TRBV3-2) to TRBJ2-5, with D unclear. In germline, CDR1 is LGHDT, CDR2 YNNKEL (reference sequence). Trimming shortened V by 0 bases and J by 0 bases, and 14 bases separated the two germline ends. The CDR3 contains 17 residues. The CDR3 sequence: CASSQDYLYSYQETQYF. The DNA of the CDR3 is TGTGCCAGCAGCCAAGACTACTTATACTCGTACCAAGAGACCCAGTACTTC.

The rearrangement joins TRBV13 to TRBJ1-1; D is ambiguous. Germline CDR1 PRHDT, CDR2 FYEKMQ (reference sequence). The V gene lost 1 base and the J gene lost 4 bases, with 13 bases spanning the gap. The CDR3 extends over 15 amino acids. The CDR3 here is CASSLVPHRSTEAFF. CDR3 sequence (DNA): TGTGCCAGCAGCTTAGTTCCGCATCGGAGCACTGAAGCTTTCTTT.

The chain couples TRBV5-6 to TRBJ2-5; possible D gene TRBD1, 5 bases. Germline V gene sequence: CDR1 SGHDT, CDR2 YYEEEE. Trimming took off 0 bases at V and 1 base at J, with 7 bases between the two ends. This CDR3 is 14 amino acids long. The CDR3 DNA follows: TGTGCCAGCAGCTTGGGGACACGCCAAGAGACCCAGTACTTC. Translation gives CASSLGTRQETQYF.

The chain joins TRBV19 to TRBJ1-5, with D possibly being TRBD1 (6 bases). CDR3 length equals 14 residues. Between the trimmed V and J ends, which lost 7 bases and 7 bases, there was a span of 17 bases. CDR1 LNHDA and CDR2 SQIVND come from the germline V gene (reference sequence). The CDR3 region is CASIEAGARQPQHF. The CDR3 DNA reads TGTGCCAGTATAGAGGCGGGGGCGAGACAGCCCCAGCATTTT.

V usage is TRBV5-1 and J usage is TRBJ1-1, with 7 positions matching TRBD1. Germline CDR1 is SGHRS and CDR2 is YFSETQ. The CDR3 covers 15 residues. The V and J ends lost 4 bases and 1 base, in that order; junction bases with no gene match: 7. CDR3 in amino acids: CASSPSQGRNTEAFF. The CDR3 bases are TGCGCCAGCAGCCCTTCACAGGGGCGGAACACTGAAGCTTTCTTT.

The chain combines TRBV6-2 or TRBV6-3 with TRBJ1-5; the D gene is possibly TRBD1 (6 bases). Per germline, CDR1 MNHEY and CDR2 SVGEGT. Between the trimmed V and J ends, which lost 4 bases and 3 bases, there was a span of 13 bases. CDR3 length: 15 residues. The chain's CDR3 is CASSSGQLDNQPQHF. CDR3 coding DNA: TGTGCCAGCAGTTCCGGACAGTTAGACAATCAGCCCCAGCATTTT.

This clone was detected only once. The CDR3 loop reads CASSGGTGGADTQYF. The CDR3 DNA sequence: TGTGCCAGTAGTGGCGGGACAGGGGGCGCAGATACGCAGTATTTT. The chain employs TRBV19 and TRBJ2-3, with 12 nucleotides matching TRBD1. The CDR3 length is 15 residues. Germline CDR1 LNHDA, CDR2 SQIVND (reference sequence). With 5 bases clipped from V and 4 bases from J, the junction kept 4 bases outside the gene matches.

The CDR3 sequence is CASSYSSRSSTDTQYF. CDR3 sequence (DNA): TGTGCCAGCAGTTACTCGAGCCGGTCTAGCACAGATACGCAGTATTTT. The gene calls are TRBV6-2 or TRBV6-3 and TRBJ2-3, with no clear D. From germline, CDR1 is MNHEY and CDR2 SVGEGT. V gave up 0 bases and J gave up 0 bases, with 10 bases separating them. The CDR3 has 16 amino acids.

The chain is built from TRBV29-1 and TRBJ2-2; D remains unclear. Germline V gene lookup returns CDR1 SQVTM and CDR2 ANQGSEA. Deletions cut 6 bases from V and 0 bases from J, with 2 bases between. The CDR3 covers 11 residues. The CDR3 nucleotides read TGCAGCGTCACGAACACCGGGGAGCTGTTTTTT. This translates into CSVTNTGELFF.

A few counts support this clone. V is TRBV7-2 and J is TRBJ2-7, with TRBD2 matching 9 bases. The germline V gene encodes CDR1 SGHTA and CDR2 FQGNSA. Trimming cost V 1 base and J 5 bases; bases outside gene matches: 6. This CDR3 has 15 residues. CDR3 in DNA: TGTGCCAGCAGCTTAGGGACTAGCGATGCCCACGAGCAGTACTTC. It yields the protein CASSLGTSDAHEQYF.

CDR3 bases: TGTGCCAGCAGCACCCCGGGCGGGGCTCTGAACACTGAAGCTTTCTTT. As protein: CASSTPGGALNTEAFF. The rearrangement links TRBV5-5 to TRBJ1-1, with D maybe TRBD1 (5 bases). Trimming removed 4 bases from V and 0 bases from J, with 16 bases in between. Germline loops: CDR1 SGHKS, CDR2 YYEKEE (reference sequence). There are 16 residues in the CDR3.

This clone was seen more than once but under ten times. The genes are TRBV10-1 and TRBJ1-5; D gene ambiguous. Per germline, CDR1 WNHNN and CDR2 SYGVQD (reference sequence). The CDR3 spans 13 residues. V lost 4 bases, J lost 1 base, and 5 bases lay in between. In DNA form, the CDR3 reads TGCGCCAGCAGTGTTAGCAGCAATCAGCCCCAGCATTTT. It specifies CASSVSSNQPQHF.

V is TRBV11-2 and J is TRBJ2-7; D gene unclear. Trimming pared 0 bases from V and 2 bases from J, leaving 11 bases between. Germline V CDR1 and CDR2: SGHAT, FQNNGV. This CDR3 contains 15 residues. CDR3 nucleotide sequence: TGTGCCAGCAGCTTAGACTCGCTAGAAGCCTACGAGCAGTACTTC. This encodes CASSLDSLEAYEQYF.

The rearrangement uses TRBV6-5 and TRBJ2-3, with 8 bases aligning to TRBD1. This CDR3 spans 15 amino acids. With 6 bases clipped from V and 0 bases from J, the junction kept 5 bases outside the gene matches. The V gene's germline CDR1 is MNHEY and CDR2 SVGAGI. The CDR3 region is CASRKDRASTDTQYF. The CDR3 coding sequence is TGTGCCAGCAGGAAGGACAGGGCCAGCACAGATACGCAGTATTTT.

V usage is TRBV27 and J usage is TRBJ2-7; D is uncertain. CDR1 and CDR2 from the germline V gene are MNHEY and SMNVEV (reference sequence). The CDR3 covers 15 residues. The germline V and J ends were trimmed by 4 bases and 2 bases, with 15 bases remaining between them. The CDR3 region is CASSYSSTPTYEQYF. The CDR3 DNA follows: TGTGCCAGCAGTTACTCGAGCACCCCTACCTACGAGCAGTACTTC.

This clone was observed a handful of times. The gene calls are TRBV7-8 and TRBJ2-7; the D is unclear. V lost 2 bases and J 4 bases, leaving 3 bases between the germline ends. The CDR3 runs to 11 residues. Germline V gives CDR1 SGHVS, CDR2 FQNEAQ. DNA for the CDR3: TGTGCCAGCAGCTTACAATACGAGCAGTACTTC. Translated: CASSLQYEQYF. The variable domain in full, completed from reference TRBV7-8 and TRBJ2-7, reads GAGVSQSPRYKVAKRGQDVALRCDPISGHVSLFWYQQALGQGPEFLTYFQNEAQLDKSGLPSDRFFAERPEGSVSTLKIQRTQQEDSAVYLCASSLQYEQYFGPGTRLTVT.

CDR3 nucleotide sequence: TGCGCCAGCAGCTTGGTCCCACCGGGACTAGCGGGGGGGGGAGAGACCCAGTACTTC. Translated, it gives CASSLVPPGLAGGGETQYF. The chain links TRBV5-1 to TRBJ2-5, with TRBD2 matching 16 bases. Germline-derived CDR1 and CDR2 are SGHRS and YFSETQ. V was pared by 0 bases and J by 4 bases, with 9 bases of the junction left unmatched. CDR3 length: 19 residues.

DNA of the CDR3: TGTGCCAGCTTCGAGTCTGGAAACACCATATATTTT. Its translation is CASFESGNTIYF. The chain carries TRBV5-5 and TRBJ1-3; D unresolved. Germline loops: CDR1 SGHKS, CDR2 YYEKEE (reference sequence). The V and J ends lost 7 bases and 1 base respectively, with 6 bases between them. This CDR3 spans 12 amino acids.

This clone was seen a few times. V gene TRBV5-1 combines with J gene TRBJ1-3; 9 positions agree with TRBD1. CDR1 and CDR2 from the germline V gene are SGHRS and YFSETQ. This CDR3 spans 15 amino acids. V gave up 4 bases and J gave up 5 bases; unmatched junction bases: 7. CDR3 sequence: CASSPGTGSRNTIYF. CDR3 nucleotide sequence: TGCGCCAGCAGCCCTGGGACAGGGAGTAGAAACACCATATATTTT.

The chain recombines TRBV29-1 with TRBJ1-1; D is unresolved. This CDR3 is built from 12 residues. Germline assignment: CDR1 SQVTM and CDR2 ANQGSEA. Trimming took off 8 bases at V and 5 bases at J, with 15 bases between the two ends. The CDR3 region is CSSRLEVTEAFF. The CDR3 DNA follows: TGCAGCAGCCGGCTGGAGGTTACTGAAGCTTTCTTT. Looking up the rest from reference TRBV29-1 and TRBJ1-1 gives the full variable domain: SAVISQKPSRDICQRGTSLTIQCQVDSQVTMMFWYRQQPGQSLTLIATANQGSEATYESGFVIDKFPISRPNLTFSTLTVSNMSPEDSSIYLCSSRLEVTEAFFGQGTRLTVV.